A selection of T cell receptor beta chains follows, all from one sample in a study of T cells in Graves' hyperthyroidism and ophthalmopathy. TCRdb itself ran the multiplex PCR reads through MiXCR, one entry per CDR3 protein. In the table there are 400,000 to 500,000 distinct CDR3 sequences, 13% to 15% of which are singletons. Material: blood. These receptors all stem from a woman between 18 and 29 years old with Graves' hyperthyroidism. CDR3s include the opening cysteine and the closing phenylalanine or tryptophan. The D gene is left open where the match is weak. Rows give clone size only sometimes, using once, few, many, or a class for an expanded clone.

TRBV7-6	-	-	TRBJ2-1	CASSLGGLPYNEQFF	TGTGCCAGCAGCTTAGGCGGACTCCCCTACAATGAGCAGTTCTTC
TRBV6-2/TRBV6-3	-	many	TRBJ1-2	CASGQRGRPSFGGYTF	TGTGCCAGCGGACAAAGAGGGCGCCCCTCGTTTGGTGGCTACACCTTC
TRBV30	-	-	TRBJ2-6	CAWTTRGAYLKPGANVLTF	TGTGCCTGGACCACACGGGGGGCCTATCTTAAGCCTGGGGCCAACGTCCTGACTTTC
TRBV19	-	many	TRBJ1-2	CASSINRARGSDYGYTF	TGTGCCAGTAGTATAAATAGAGCCAGGGGATCCGACTATGGCTACACCTTC
TRBV11-3	-	many	TRBJ2-1	CASSFRDSPPQDEQFF	TGTGCCAGCAGCTTCCGGGACTCACCTCCGCAGGATGAGCAGTTCTTC
TRBV5-1	TRBD2	many	TRBJ2-3	CASSFNGRAHTDTQYF	TGCGCCAGCAGCTTTAACGGGAGGGCCCACACAGATACGCAGTATTTT
TRBV30	TRBD1	many	TRBJ2-3	CAWEKGGISFTDTQYF	TGTGCCTGGGAAAAAGGGGGCATTTCGTTCACAGATACGCAGTATTTT
TRBV7-9	TRBD2	many	TRBJ2-7	CASSSSSGTSSGRYYEQYF	TGTGCCAGCAGCTCGTCCTCCGGGACTAGCTCCGGGAGGTACTACGAGCAGTACTTC
TRBV7-3	-	-	TRBJ1-2	CASSPTRGGGYTF	TGTGCCAGCAGCCCCACCAGGGGAGGTGGCTACACCTTC
TRBV10-2	TRBD1	-	TRBJ1-2	CASSEWDSSSGYTF	TGCGCCAGCAGTGAGTGGGACAGTTCCAGTGGCTACACCTTC
TRBV5-5	-	-	TRBJ1-5	CASSWSDNSNQPQHF	TGTGCCAGCAGCTGGTCGGACAATAGCAATCAGCCCCAGCATTTT
TRBV5-1	-	many	TRBJ2-7	CASSLFGGTGNYEQYF	TGCGCCAGCAGCTTGTTTGGGGGGACTGGAAACTACGAGCAGTACTTC
TRBV18	TRBD1	few	TRBJ1-3	CASSRQGSSGNTIYF	TGTGCCAGCTCACGACAGGGAAGCTCTGGAAACACCATATATTTT
TRBV2	TRBD1	many	TRBJ1-2	CASSVGQGTVYTF	TGTGCCAGCAGTGTGGGACAGGGGACGGTCTACACCTTC
TRBV10-3	-	-	TRBJ1-2	CAISFRGSGGYTF	TGTGCCATCAGCTTCCGGGGTTCGGGCGGCTACACCTTC
TRBV10-3	-	many	TRBJ2-5	CAISESAAEETQYF	TGTGCCATCAGTGAGTCGGCGGCGGAAGAGACCCAGTACTTC
TRBV7-6	-	many	TRBJ2-1	CASSLTPPLAFSGNEQFF	TGTGCCAGCAGCTTAACCCCTCCGCTAGCGTTCTCCGGCAATGAGCAGTTCTTC
TRBV11-3	-	many	TRBJ2-1	CASSLLTESSYNEQFF	TGTGCCAGCAGCTTACTGACAGAGAGCTCCTACAATGAGCAGTTCTTC
TRBV4-1	TRBD1	-	TRBJ1-3	CASSQGDRDGNTIYF	TGCGCCAGCAGCCAAGGGGACAGGGATGGAAACACCATATATTTT
TRBV6-5	TRBD1	many	TRBJ1-2	CASSYSTGTNYGYTF	TGTGCCAGCAGTTACTCGACAGGGACTAACTATGGCTACACCTTC
TRBV29-1	TRBD1	many	TRBJ2-7	CSGGDSLSYEQYF	TGCAGCGGTGGGGACAGCTTGTCCTACGAGCAGTACTTC
TRBV7-9	TRBD2	-	TRBJ2-5	CASSLGIRDYQYF	TGTGCCAGCAGCTTAGGGATTAGGGACTACCAGTACTTC
TRBV13	-	-	TRBJ2-5	CASSPGEGVRRETQYF	TGTGCCAGCAGCCCCGGAGAAGGGGTCAGGAGGGAGACCCAGTACTTC
TRBV20-1	-	many	TRBJ1-1	CSASSGTLKNTEAFF	TGCAGTGCTAGCTCCGGGACACTTAAGAACACTGAAGCTTTCTTT
TRBV5-8	TRBD2	many	TRBJ2-5	CASSLGGGLAGVETQYF	TGTGCCAGCAGCTTAGGGGGCGGACTAGCGGGAGTGGAGACCCAGTACTTC
TRBV30	TRBD1	many	TRBJ1-2	CALRDRIYGYTF	TGTGCCTTAAGGGACAGAATCTATGGCTACACCTTC
TRBV18	-	few	TRBJ1-6	CASSPKQGYNNSPLHF	TGTGCCAGCTCACCCAAACAGGGATATAATAATTCACCCCTCCACTTT
TRBV9	-	few	TRBJ2-7	CASSAQPHYEQYF	TGTGCCAGCAGCGCACAGCCCCACTACGAGCAGTACTTC
TRBV30	TRBD1	many	TRBJ2-5	CAWRPIRTGSIQETQYF	TGTGCCTGGAGGCCAATACGGACAGGGAGTATCCAAGAGACCCAGTACTTC
TRBV12-3/TRBV12-4	-	many	TRBJ2-2	CASSSPGTGELFF	TGTGCCAGCAGTTCTCCAGGGACCGGGGAGCTGTTTTTT
TRBV12-3/TRBV12-4	TRBD2	many	TRBJ2-2	CASSLSRDYGVGELFF	TGTGCCAGCAGTTTAAGCCGGGACTATGGTGTCGGGGAGCTGTTTTTT
TRBV4-1	-	few	TRBJ1-3	CASSPLSFVSGNTIYF	TGCGCCAGCAGCCCCCTTTCTTTCGTCTCTGGAAACACCATATATTTT
TRBV6-5	-	many	TRBJ1-4	CASSYSRNEKLFF	TGTGCCAGCAGTTACTCCCGGAATGAAAAACTGTTTTTT
TRBV5-5	TRBD2	many	TRBJ2-3	CASSFGTSGFNTDTQYF	TGTGCCAGCAGCTTCGGGACTAGCGGGTTTAACACAGATACGCAGTATTTT
TRBV5-1	-	many	TRBJ2-3	CASSFQGGTADTQYF	TGCGCCAGCAGCTTTCAAGGAGGTACGGCAGATACGCAGTATTTT
TRBV14	-	many	TRBJ2-5	CASSSGRYQYF	TGTGCCAGCTCTTCCGGACGTTACCAGTACTTC
TRBV27	TRBD1	many	TRBJ2-3	CASSLSALRGYTQYF	TGTGCCAGCAGTTTATCGGCTCTCAGGGGGTATACGCAGTATTTT
TRBV20-1	TRBD2	-	TRBJ2-1	CSASRLAGGSAYNEQFF	TGCAGTGCTAGCCGGCTAGCGGGAGGGTCGGCCTACAATGAGCAGTTCTTC
TRBV15	-	many	TRBJ1-4	CATSRDRSRGEKLFF	TGTGCCACCAGCAGAGATAGATCCAGGGGTGAAAAACTGTTTTTT
TRBV5-1	TRBD2	many	TRBJ2-2	CASSLVPSGSAGELFF	TGCGCCAGCAGCTTGGTCCCTAGCGGGAGCGCCGGGGAGCTGTTTTTT
TRBV14	-	few	TRBJ1-4	CASSRGPGEKLFF	TGTGCCAGCAGCCGGGGACCTGGGGAAAAACTGTTTTTT
TRBV9	TRBD1	-	TRBJ1-2	CASSTPRPGQGAFDYGYTF	TGTGCCAGCAGCACACCCCGACCGGGACAGGGGGCTTTTGACTATGGCTACACCTTC
TRBV6-1	TRBD1	many	TRBJ1-2	CASRTGQGPNYGYTF	TGTGCCAGCAGGACGGGACAGGGGCCAAACTATGGCTACACCTTC
TRBV6-5	TRBD2	-	TRBJ2-3	CASSYSGGIWDTQYF	TGTGCCAGCAGTTACTCGGGAGGGATTTGGGATACGCAGTATTTT
TRBV6-5	-	many	TRBJ1-4	CASSYTTVGNEKLFF	TGTGCCAGCAGTTATACGACGGTCGGGAATGAAAAACTGTTTTTT
TRBV29-1	-	many	TRBJ1-1	CSVGTRMNTEAFF	TGCAGCGTCGGGACACGCATGAACACTGAAGCTTTCTTT
TRBV30	-	-	TRBJ1-2	CAWEIQSRRLYGYTF	TGTGCCTGGGAAATCCAAAGCAGGAGGCTCTATGGCTACACCTTC
TRBV12-5	TRBD2	many	TRBJ2-2	CASGLGGSIRTGELFF	TGTGCTAGTGGTTTAGGCGGGAGCATCCGAACCGGGGAGCTGTTTTTT
TRBV11-3	-	many	TRBJ2-3	CASSLDGGREDTQYF	TGTGCCAGCAGCTTAGACGGCGGCCGTGAAGATACGCAGTATTTT
TRBV28	TRBD1	many	TRBJ2-1	CASSWDSPYNEQFF	TGTGCCAGCAGTTGGGACAGTCCCTACAATGAGCAGTTCTTC
TRBV19	TRBD1	many	TRBJ2-7	CASSTRQGASYEQYF	TGTGCCAGTAGTACGAGACAGGGGGCCTCCTACGAGCAGTACTTC
TRBV18	TRBD2	few	TRBJ2-3	CASSPPGGRAADTQYF	TGTGCCAGCTCACCACCAGGCGGGAGGGCGGCAGATACGCAGTATTTT
TRBV12-3/TRBV12-4	-	many	TRBJ1-1	CASTPTGAYTEAFF	TGTGCCAGCACACCCACCGGGGCGTACACTGAAGCTTTCTTT
TRBV6-1	-	-	TRBJ2-1	CASSAGLGSYNEQFF	TGTGCCAGCAGTGCCGGACTGGGCTCCTACAATGAGCAGTTCTTC
TRBV19	-	-	TRBJ1-5	CASSIVGLYSNQPQHF	TGTGCCAGTAGTATAGTAGGTCTTTATAGCAATCAGCCCCAGCATTTT
TRBV30	TRBD1	many	TRBJ2-2	CAWTGQGAIGELFF	TGTGCCTGGACGGGACAGGGGGCCATCGGGGAGCTGTTTTTT
TRBV30	-	-	TRBJ2-5	CAWSVGSETQYF	TGTGCCTGGAGTGTAGGTTCGGAGACCCAGTACTTC
TRBV3-1	-	-	TRBJ2-1	CASSQVTSAYNEQFF	TGTGCCAGCAGCCAAGTCACATCTGCCTATAATGAGCAGTTCTTC
TRBV27	-	many	TRBJ1-2	CASSLLGESGYTF	TGTGCCAGCAGTTTATTAGGGGAAAGTGGCTACACCTTC
TRBV6-2/TRBV6-3	-	many	TRBJ2-3	CASRSGTDTQYF	TGTGCCAGCAGGTCGGGCACAGATACGCAGTATTTT